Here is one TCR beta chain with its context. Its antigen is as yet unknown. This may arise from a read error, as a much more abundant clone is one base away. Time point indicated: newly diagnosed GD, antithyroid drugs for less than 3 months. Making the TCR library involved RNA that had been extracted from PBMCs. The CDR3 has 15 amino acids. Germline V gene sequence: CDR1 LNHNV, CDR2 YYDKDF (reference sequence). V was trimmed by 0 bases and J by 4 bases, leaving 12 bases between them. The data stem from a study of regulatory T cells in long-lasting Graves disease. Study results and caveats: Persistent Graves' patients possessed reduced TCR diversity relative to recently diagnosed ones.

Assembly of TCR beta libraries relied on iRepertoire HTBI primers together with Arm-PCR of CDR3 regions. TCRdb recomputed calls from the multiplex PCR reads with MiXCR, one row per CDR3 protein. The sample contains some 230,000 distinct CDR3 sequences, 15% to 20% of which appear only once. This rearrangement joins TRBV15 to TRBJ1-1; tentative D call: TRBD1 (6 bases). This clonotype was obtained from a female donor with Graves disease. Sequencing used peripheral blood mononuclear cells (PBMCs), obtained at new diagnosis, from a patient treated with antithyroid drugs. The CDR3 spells CATSREGAMSTEAFF. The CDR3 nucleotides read TGTGCCACCAGCAGAGAGGGGGCCATGAGCACTGAAGCTTTCTTT.